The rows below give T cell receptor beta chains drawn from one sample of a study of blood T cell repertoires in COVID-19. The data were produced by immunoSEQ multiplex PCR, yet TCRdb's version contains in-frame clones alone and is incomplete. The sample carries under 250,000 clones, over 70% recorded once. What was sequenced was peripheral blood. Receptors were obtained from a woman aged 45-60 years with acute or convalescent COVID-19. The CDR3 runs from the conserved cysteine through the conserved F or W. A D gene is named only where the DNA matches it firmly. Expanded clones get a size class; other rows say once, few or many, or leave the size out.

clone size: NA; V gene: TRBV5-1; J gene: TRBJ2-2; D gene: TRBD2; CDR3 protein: CASSAGGDNTGELFF; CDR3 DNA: TGCGCCAGCAGCGCTGGGGGGGATAACACCGGGGAGCTGTTTTTT
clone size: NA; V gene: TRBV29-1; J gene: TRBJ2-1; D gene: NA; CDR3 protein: CSADSYNEQFF; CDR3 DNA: TGCAGCGCGGACAGCTACAATGAGCAGTTCTTC
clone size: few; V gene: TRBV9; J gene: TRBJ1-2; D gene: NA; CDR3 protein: CASSVGAGRGYTF; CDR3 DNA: TGTGCCAGCAGCGTAGGGGCAGGGCGGGGTTACACCTTC
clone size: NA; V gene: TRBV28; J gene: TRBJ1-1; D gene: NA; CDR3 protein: CASSLRGLMNTEAFF; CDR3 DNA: TGTGCCAGCAGTTTAAGGGGCCTCATGAACACTGAAGCTTTCTTT
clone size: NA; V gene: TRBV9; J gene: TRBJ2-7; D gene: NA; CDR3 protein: CASSASWVESYEQYF; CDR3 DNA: TGTGCCAGCAGCGCCAGTTGGGTGGAGAGCTACGAGCAGTACTTC
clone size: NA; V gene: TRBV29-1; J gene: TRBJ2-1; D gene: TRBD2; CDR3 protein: CSVELAVYNEQFF; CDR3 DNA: TGCAGCGTTGAACTAGCGGTCTACAATGAGCAGTTCTTC
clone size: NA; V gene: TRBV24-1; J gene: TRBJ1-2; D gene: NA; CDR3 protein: CATSDYDSLTDNYGYTF; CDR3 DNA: TGTGCCACCAGTGACTATGACAGCCTGACAGATAACTATGGCTACACCTTC
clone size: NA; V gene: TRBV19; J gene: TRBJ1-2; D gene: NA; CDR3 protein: CASNVGSASGSGYTF; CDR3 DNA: TGTGCCAGTAACGTAGGGTCGGCGTCGGGGAGTGGCTACACCTTC
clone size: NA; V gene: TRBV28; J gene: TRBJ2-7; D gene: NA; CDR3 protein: CASSWGQGEQYF; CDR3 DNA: TGTGCCAGCAGTTGGGGGCAGGGCGAGCAGTACTTC
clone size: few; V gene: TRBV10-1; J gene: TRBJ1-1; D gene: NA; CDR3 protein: CASSDRNTEAFF; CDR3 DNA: TGCGCCAGCAGCGACAGGAACACTGAAGCTTTCTTT